This T cell receptor beta chain was found in a study of blood T cell repertoires in COVID-19. Clones were sequenced by immunoSEQ multiplex PCR, and TCRdb holds only the in-frame ones, with some missing. The table records about 80,000 clones, over 75% of them present only once. Germline values: CDR1 LNHDA, CDR2 SQIVND (reference sequence). The CDR3 is 11 amino acids. The ends were cut back, 11 bases at V and 13 bases at J, with 18 bases in the middle. This chain links TRBV19 with TRBJ2-4; weak D call: TRBD2 (6 bases). The receptor comes from a man older than 75 with acute or convalescent COVID-19. The specimen was peripheral blood. CDR3 DNA sequence: TGTGCCGGCACCGGGGGTTCTACCCAGTACTTC. It yields the protein CAGTGGSTQYF. The complete variable domain, with remaining parts taken from reference TRBV19 and TRBJ2-4, reads DGGITQSPKYLFRKEGQNVTLSCEQNLNHDAMYWYRQDPGQGLRLIYYSQIVNDFQKGDIAEGYSVSREKKESFPLTVTSAQKNPTAFYLCAGTGGSTQYFGAGTRLSVL.